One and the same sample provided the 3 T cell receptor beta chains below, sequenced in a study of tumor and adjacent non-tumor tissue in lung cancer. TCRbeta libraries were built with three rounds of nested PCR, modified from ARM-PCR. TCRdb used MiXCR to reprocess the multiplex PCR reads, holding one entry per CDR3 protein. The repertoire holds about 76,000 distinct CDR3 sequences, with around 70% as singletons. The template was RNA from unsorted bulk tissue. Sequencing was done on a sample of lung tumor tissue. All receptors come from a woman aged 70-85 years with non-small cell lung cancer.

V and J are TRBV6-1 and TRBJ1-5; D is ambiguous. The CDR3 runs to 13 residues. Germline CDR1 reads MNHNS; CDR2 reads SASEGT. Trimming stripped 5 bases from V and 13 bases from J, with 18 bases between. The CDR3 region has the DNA TGTGCCAGCAGTCTCCTGGGGAGGCAACCTCAGCATTTT. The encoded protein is CASSLLGRQPQHF.

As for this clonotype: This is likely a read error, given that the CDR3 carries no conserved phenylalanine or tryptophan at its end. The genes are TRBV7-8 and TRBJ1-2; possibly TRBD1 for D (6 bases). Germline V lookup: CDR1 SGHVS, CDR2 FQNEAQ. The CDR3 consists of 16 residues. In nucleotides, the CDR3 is TGTGCCAGCAGCTTAGGGCGGGGGCTTCTGGACTATGTCTACACCTTA. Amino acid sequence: CASSLGRGLLDYVYTL.

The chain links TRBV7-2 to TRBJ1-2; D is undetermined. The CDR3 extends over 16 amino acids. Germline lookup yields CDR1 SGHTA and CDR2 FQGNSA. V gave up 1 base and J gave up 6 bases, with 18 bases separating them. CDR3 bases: TGTGCCAGCAGCTTAGAGGCCAGGCCCGGTGATGATGGCTACACCTTC. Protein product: CASSLEARPGDDGYTF.